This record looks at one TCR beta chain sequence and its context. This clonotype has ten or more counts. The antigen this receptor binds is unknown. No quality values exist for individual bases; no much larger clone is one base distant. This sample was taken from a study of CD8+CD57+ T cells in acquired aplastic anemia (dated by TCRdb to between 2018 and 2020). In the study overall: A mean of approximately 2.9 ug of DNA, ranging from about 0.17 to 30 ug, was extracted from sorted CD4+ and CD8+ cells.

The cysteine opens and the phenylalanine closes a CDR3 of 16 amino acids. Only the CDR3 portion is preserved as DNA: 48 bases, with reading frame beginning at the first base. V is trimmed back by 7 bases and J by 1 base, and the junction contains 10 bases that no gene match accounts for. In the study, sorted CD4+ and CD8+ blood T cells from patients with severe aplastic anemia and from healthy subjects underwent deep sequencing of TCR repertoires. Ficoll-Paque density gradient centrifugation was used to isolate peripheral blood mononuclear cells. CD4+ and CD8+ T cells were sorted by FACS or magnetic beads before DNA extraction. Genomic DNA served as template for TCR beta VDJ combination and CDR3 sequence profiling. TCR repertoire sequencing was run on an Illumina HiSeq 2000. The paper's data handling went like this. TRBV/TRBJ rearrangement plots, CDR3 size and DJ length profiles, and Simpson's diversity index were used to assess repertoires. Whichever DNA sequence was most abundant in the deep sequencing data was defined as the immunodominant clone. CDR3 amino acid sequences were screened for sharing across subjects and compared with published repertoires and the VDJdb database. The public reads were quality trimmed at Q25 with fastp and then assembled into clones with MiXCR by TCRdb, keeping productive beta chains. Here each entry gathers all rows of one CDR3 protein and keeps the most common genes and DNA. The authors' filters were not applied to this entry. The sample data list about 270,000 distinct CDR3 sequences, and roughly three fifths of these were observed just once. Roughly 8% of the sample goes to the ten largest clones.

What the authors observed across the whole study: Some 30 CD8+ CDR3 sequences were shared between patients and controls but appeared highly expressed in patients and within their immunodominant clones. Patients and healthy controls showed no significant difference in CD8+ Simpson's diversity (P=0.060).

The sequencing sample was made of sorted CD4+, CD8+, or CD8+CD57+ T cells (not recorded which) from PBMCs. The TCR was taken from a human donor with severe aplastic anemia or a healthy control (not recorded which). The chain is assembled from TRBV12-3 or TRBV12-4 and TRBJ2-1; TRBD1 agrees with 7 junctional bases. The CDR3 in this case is CASIDLATGSYNEQFF. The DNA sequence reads TGTGCCAGCATCGACCTTGCGACAGGGTCCTACAATGAGCAGTTCTTC.